This entry lists 12 T cell receptor beta chains sequenced from one sample in a study of early T cells in non-severe SARS-CoV-2 infection. MiXCR, run by TCRdb on the 5' RACE reads, gives a single entry per CDR3 protein. The sample has approximately 69,000 distinct CDR3 sequences; under 9.5% are singletons. Sequenced sample: whole blood. The receptors were sampled from an adult who was a healthcare worker with PCR-confirmed SARS-CoV-2 infection or an uninfected control (not recorded which).

This clonotype was seen at least ten times. V and J are TRBV10-2 and TRBJ2-2; TRBD2 is a possible D gene (7 bases). The CDR3 sequence is 14 residues long. The V gene lost 6 bases and the J gene lost 4 bases, with 12 bases spanning the gap. Germline V CDR1 and CDR2: WSHSY, SAAADI. This CDR3 reads CASSGGRGTGELFF. The CDR3 region has the DNA TGCGCCAGCAGCGGGGGGCGAGGCACCGGGGAGCTGTTTTTT.

This clonotype was counted between two and nine times. The CDR3 bases are TGTGCCAGCAGTGTGAGAGGGGACAGCTCCTACTCCACCTACGAGCAGTACTTC. Protein: CASSVRGDSSYSTYEQYF. V is TRBV2 and J is TRBJ2-7, with TRBD1 matching 7 bases. The J segment lost 2 bases and the V segment lost 4 bases, leaving 17 bases of the junction unmatched. This CDR3 spans 18 amino acids. Per the germline V gene, CDR1 is SNHLY and CDR2 is FYNNEI. Drawing the rest from reference TRBV2 and TRBJ2-7, the complete variable domain is EPEVTQTPSHQVTQMGQEVILRCVPISNHLYFYWYRQILGQKVEFLVSFYNNEISEKSEIFDDQFSVERPDGSNFTLKIRSTKLEDSAMYFCASSVRGDSSYSTYEQYFGPGTRLTVT.

This clonotype came up many times. The V gene is TRBV25-1, the J gene TRBJ1-5, with TRBD1 identical over 7 bases. Germline V CDR1 and CDR2: MGHDK, SYGVNS. Trimming cost V 6 bases and J 7 bases; bases outside gene matches: 6. The CDR3 totals 13 residues. In nucleotides, the CDR3 is TGTGCCAGCAGGCAGGGGGGGGACCAGCCCCAGCATTTT. Protein: CASRQGGDQPQHF. The whole variable domain, remainder taken from reference TRBV25-1 and TRBJ1-5, is EADIYQTPRYLVIGTGKKITLECSQTMGHDKMYWYQQDPGMELHLIHYSYGVNSTEKGDLSSESTVSRIRTEHFPLTLESARPSHTSQYLCASRQGGDQPQHFGDGTRLSIL.

This chain uses TRBV6-6 with TRBJ1-1, with D possibly matching TRBD1 (6 bases). The CDR3 is 14 residues long. The V end was cut by 6 bases, the J end by 5 bases, with 16 bases between. Germline assignment: CDR1 MNHNY and CDR2 SVGAGI (reference sequence). The CDR3: CASRGSQGWTEAFF. CDR3 sequence (DNA): TGTGCCAGCAGGGGCTCACAGGGATGGACTGAAGCTTTCTTT.

This clonotype occurred many times. V usage is TRBV12-3 or TRBV12-4 and J usage is TRBJ1-2, with D unclear. The CDR3 runs 13 residues. Trimming took off 3 bases at V and 7 bases at J, with 12 bases between the two ends. CDR3: CASSFPSNPGYTF. The CDR3 DNA reads TGTGCCAGCAGTTTTCCGAGTAATCCTGGCTACACCTTC.

This clonotype was observed at least ten times. This chain uses TRBV10-3 with TRBJ2-1; 8 nucleotides align to TRBD2. The V segment lost 6 bases and the J segment 8 bases; nucleotides outside the gene matches: 6. Germline lookup yields CDR1 ENHRY and CDR2 SYGVKD. This CDR3 is 13 amino acids long. Written as DNA, the CDR3 is TGTGCCATCAGCCAAACTAGCGGCTATGAGCAGTTCTTC. Translated, it gives CAISQTSGYEQFF.

The table lists this clonotype with a few counts. V and J are TRBV6-5 and TRBJ2-7; TRBD1 or TRBD2 may be the D gene (5 bases each). CDR3 length equals 15 residues. Germline CDR1 reads MNHEY; CDR2 reads SVGAGI. Trimming cost V 8 bases and J 0 bases, with 17 bases left between them. The CDR3 nucleotides read TGTGCCAGCGTAAAAGGGGACGGTTCCTCCTACGAGCAGTACTTC. It encodes CASVKGDGSSYEQYF.

This clonotype has ten or more counts. V and J are TRBV12-3 or TRBV12-4 and TRBJ1-2, with D maybe TRBD1 (5 bases). V lost 6 bases to trimming and J lost 2 bases, with 10 bases between them. The CDR3 is 13 amino acids. CDR3 loop: CASRRDVNYGYTF. In DNA form, the CDR3 reads TGTGCCAGCAGACGGGACGTAAACTATGGCTACACCTTC.

The count of this clonotype is one. This chain connects TRBV2 to TRBJ1-2; perhaps TRBD1 as D (5 bases). Germline CDR1 is SNHLY and CDR2 is FYNNEI. V lost 1 base to trimming and J lost 3 bases, with 12 bases between them. The length of the CDR3 is 15 residues. DNA of the CDR3: TGTGCCAGCAGTGAAGGCCAGGGACTGTACTATGGCTACACCTTC. Encoded protein: CASSEGQGLYYGYTF.

There are a few counts of this clonotype. The J gene is TRBJ1-1, the V gene TRBV30; D gene unclear. The germline CDR1 and CDR2 sequences are GTSNPN and SVGIG (reference sequence). Trimming pared 0 bases from V and 2 bases from J, leaving 10 bases between. This CDR3 contains 14 residues. DNA for the CDR3: TGTGCCTGGAGTGTAAGGCGGGGAAACACTGAAGCTTTCTTT. The encoded protein is CAWSVRRGNTEAFF.

This clonotype was recorded at least ten times. The chain combines TRBV20-1 with TRBJ2-3; TRBD2 aligns across 10 bases. This CDR3 is 17 amino acids long. Germline CDR1 is DFQATT and CDR2 is SNEGSKA (reference sequence). V was pared by 5 bases and J by 0 bases, with 11 bases of the junction left unmatched. CDR3 coding DNA: TGCAGTGCTCAAAGGGGAGAGACTAGCGGGAGCACAGATACGCAGTATTTT. This sequence encodes CSAQRGETSGSTDTQYF.

The chain is built from TRBV3-1 and TRBJ2-7, with D perhaps TRBD1 (5 bases). V lost 0 bases, J lost 6 bases, and 6 bases lay in between. Germline CDR1 reads LGHDT; CDR2 reads YNNKEL (reference sequence). The CDR3 has 12 amino acids. CDR3 nucleotide sequence: TGTGCCAGCAGCCAAGATGACAGCGAGCAGTACTTC. The encoded protein is CASSQDDSEQYF.